This T cell receptor beta chain was identified in a study of OX40 agonist ivuxolimab in advanced cancers. The table came from immunoSEQ multiplex PCR; TCRdb's copy has only in-frame clones and leaves some out. This sample has approximately 76,000 clones, with around 85% found just once. V lost 3 bases and J lost 11; bases outside the gene matches: 5. The CDR3 is 13 amino acids. CDR1 is LGHNA, CDR2 YSLEER, per germline. This TCR was recovered from an adult with an advanced solid tumor such as melanoma, head and neck, liver or kidney cancer. The V gene is TRBV4-3, the J gene TRBJ2-4, with 9 bases aligning to TRBD1. Here the sequenced sample was CD4+ or CD8+ T cells sorted from blood, taken in a trial of the OX40 agonist ivuxolimab. The CDR3 loop is CASSHRDRDFQYF. DNA of the CDR3: TGCGCCAGCAGCCACCGGGACAGGGATTTTCAGTACTTC.